This T cell receptor (beta chain) was observed in a study of blood T cell repertoires in COVID-19. This clone was seen a few times. CDR3 size: 14 residues. V shed 5 bases, J shed 4 bases, and the junction held 5 bases outside the gene matches. Per the germline V gene, CDR1 is LGHDT and CDR2 is YNNKEL (reference sequence). Per the study methods: Reference gene primers were amplified, and this amplification served to estimate nucleated cell counts. Measured with immunoSEQ multiplex PCR; TCRdb has only the in-frame clones, and not every one. The V and J calls and clone size come from that table; D and trimming were worked out from the DNA. The table shows over 80,000 clones, with around 87% occurring only once.

This receptor was identified in a human donor in a cohort sampled during active COVID-19. The sample was peripheral blood. This rearrangement joins TRBV3-1 (or the pseudogene TRBV3-2) to TRBJ1-5; TRBD1 agrees at 7 bases. The CDR3 protein is CASSTAGGNQPQHF. The CDR3, as DNA: TGTGCCAGCAGCACCGCAGGGGGTAATCAGCCCCAGCATTTT.